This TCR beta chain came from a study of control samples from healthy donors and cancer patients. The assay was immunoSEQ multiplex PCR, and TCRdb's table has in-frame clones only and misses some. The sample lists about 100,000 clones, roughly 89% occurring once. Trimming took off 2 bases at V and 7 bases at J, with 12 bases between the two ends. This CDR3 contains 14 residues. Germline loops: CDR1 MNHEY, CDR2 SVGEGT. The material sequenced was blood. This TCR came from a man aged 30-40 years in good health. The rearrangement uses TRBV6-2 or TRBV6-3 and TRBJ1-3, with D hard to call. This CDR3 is CASSYLGKSNTIYF. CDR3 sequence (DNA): TGTGCCAGCAGTTACCTGGGGAAGAGTAACACCATATATTTT.